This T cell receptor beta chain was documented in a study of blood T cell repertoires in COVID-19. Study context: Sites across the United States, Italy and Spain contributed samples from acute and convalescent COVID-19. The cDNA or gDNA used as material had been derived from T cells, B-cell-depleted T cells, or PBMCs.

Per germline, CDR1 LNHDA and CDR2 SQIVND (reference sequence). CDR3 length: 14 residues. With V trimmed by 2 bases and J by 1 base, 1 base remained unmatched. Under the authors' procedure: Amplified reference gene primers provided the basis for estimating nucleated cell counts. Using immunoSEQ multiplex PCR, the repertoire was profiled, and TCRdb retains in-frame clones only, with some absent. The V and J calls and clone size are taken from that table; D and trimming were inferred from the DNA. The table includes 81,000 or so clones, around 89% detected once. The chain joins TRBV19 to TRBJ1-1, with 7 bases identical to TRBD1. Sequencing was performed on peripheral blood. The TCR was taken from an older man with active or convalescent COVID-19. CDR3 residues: CASSIWTGNTEAFF. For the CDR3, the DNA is TGTGCCAGTAGTATATGGACAGGGAACACTGAAGCTTTCTTT.